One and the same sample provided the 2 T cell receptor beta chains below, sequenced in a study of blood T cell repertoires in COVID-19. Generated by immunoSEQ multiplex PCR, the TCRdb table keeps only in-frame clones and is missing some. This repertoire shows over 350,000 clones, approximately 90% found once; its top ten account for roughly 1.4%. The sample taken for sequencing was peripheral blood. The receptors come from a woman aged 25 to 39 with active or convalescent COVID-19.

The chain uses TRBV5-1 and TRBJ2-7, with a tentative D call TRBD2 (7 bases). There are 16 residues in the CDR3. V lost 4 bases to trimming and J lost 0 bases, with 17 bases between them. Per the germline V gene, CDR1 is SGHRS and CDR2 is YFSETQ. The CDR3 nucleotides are TGCGCCAGCAGCAGGGCGGGGGCCCTAAGCTCCTACGAGCAGTACTTC. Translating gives CASSRAGALSSYEQYF.

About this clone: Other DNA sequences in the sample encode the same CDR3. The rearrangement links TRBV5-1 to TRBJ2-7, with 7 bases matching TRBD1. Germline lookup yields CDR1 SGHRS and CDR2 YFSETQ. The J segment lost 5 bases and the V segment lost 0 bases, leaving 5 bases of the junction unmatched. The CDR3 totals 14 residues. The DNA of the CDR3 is TGCGCCAGCAGCTTGGGTCAGGGGGTTGACGAGCAGTACTTC. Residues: CASSLGQGVDEQYF.